This TCR beta chain was documented in a study of regulatory T cells in long-lasting Graves disease. Notes on the study in general: There were preferences for TRBV28, TRBJ1-2 and TRBJ2-5 in persistent disease. Compared with new cases, persistent Graves' patients showed reduced TCR diversity. It was possible that the small sample size reduced accuracy.

Time point specified: persistent/refractory GD, antithyroid drugs over 5 years with positive TRAb. The TCR library was prepared using RNA isolated from PBMCs. This clonotype was detected ten times or more. Its target is unknown. Germline CDR1 SGHAT, CDR2 FQNNGV. CDR3 length: 15 residues. V shed 1 base and J shed 5 bases, with 15 bases lying between them. CDR3-region Arm-PCR and iRepertoire HTBI primers produced the TCR beta libraries. TCRdb re-called the multiplex PCR reads through MiXCR, storing one row per CDR3 protein. The sample holds about 400,000 distinct CDR3 sequences, roughly 20% seen once. The clonotype comes from a female donor with Graves disease. The source was peripheral blood mononuclear cells (PBMCs), collected when the disease was refractory, from a patient treated with antithyroid drugs. The rearrangement uses TRBV11-2 and TRBJ2-7; D is ambiguous. CDR3 sequence (DNA): TGTGCCAGCAGCTTAGCATCCGGGCTGGGGAACGAGCAGTACTTC. Its translation is CASSLASGLGNEQYF.